The 20 T cell receptor beta chains in this list originate from one sample, sequenced in a study of blood T cell repertoires in COVID-19. The data were produced by immunoSEQ multiplex PCR, yet TCRdb's version contains in-frame clones alone and is incomplete. The sample lists approximately 69,000 clones; over 75% were seen once. The sequencing sample was made of peripheral blood. These receptors all come from a man in his fifties or sixties with acute or convalescent COVID-19.

This clone turned up a few times. V is TRBV21-1 and J is TRBJ2-5; the D call of TRBD2 is as the table states it, not checked on the DNA. TRBV21-1 is a recognized pseudogene. The CDR3 covers 15 residues. The CDR3 DNA is TGTGCCAGCAGCGGATGGGGGGGGAACCAAGAGACCCAGTACTTC. Translating it yields CASSGWGGNQETQYF.

This chain links TRBV4-1 with TRBJ1-2; 7 bases are shared with TRBD1. Unmatched junction bases numbered 9, after V lost 0 bases and J lost 5 bases. The CDR3 runs 16 residues. The germline gives CDR1 MGHRA, CDR2 YSYEKL. The CDR3 DNA is TGCGCCAGCAGCCAAGAGTGGTCAGGGGGAAGGTATGGCTACACCTTC. Amino acid sequence: CASSQEWSGGRYGYTF.

This chain joins TRBV3-1 (or the pseudogene TRBV3-2) and TRBJ2-2; 11 bases match TRBD2. V shed 4 bases, J shed 1 base, and the junction held 2 bases outside the gene matches. CDR3 length: 16 amino acids. Germline lookup yields CDR1 LGHDT and CDR2 YNNKEL (reference sequence). DNA of the CDR3: TGTGCCAGCAGCCGGCTAGCGGGGGGGAACACCGGGGAGCTGTTTTTT. This gives the protein CASSRLAGGNTGELFF.

The chain couples TRBV7-3 to TRBJ2-2, with a weak D call TRBD2 (6 bases). The V end was cut by 2 bases, the J end by 2 bases, with 12 bases between. CDR1 and CDR2 (germline): SGHTA, FQGTGA. CDR3 length equals 16 residues. The CDR3 protein is CASSLVRRGNTGELFF. CDR3 coding DNA: TGTGCCAGCAGCTTAGTTAGGAGGGGTAACACCGGGGAGCTGTTTTTT.

This clone was observed a handful of times. The V call is TRBV2, the J call TRBJ1-1, with D unclear. This CDR3 contains 13 residues. Looked up from germline, CDR1 is SNHLY and CDR2 is FYNNEI. Trimming removed 1 base from V and 1 base from J, with 4 bases in between. The CDR3, as DNA: TGTGCCAGCAGTGAAGGGCCGAACACTGAAGCTTTCTTT. It translates to CASSEGPNTEAFF.

V gene TRBV2 combines with J gene TRBJ1-4; 7 nucleotides line up with TRBD1. The germline V gene encodes CDR1 SNHLY and CDR2 FYNNEI. J lost 8 bases, V lost 5 bases, and 11 bases had no gene match. This CDR3 has 15 amino acids. Here the CDR3 DNA reads TGTGCCAGCAGTTCCGGGACAGCAATTTGGGAAAAACTGTTTTTT. It specifies CASSSGTAIWEKLFF.

J is TRBJ2-6 and V is TRBV4-1, with D unresolved. This CDR3 has 17 amino acids. Trimming took off 2 bases at V and 0 bases at J, with 11 bases between the two ends. The germline V gene has CDR1 MGHRA and CDR2 YSYEKL. This CDR3 reads CASSQTFFGSGANVLTF. The CDR3 DNA reads TGCGCCAGCAGCCAAACTTTCTTTGGCTCTGGGGCCAACGTCCTGACTTTC.

This chain uses TRBV19 with TRBJ1-6, with 9 bases that match TRBD1. The trim removed 5 bases at V and 2 bases at J, leaving 7 bases unmatched. Per the germline V gene, CDR1 is LNHDA and CDR2 is SQIVND (reference sequence). The CDR3 consists of 17 residues. Here the CDR3 DNA reads TGTGCCAGTAGTGAGACAGGGGGTAGCGCCTATAATTCACCCCTCCACTTT. This encodes CASSETGGSAYNSPLHF.

This chain links TRBV5-1 with TRBJ2-1; TRBD2 agrees at 12 bases. The junction had 4 bases not matched to a gene; V was cut back by 2 bases and J by 7 bases. Germline-derived CDR1 and CDR2 are SGHRS and YFSETQ. This CDR3 is 15 amino acids long. The CDR3 here is CASSLLAGGQNEQFF. The CDR3 DNA reads TGCGCCAGCAGCTTACTAGCGGGGGGCCAGAATGAGCAGTTCTTC.

J is TRBJ2-3 and V is TRBV30, with D possibly being TRBD2 (5 bases). CDR1 and CDR2 (germline): GTSNPN, SVGIG (reference sequence). The length of the CDR3 is 15 residues. V lost 4 bases to trimming and J lost 3 bases, with 17 bases between them. The CDR3 loop is CAWIEGYPGTDTQYF. DNA for the CDR3: TGTGCCTGGATAGAGGGCTATCCTGGGACAGATACGCAGTATTTT. Looking up the rest from reference TRBV30 and TRBJ2-3 gives the full variable domain: SQTIHQWPATLVQPVGSPLSLECTVEGTSNPNLYWYRQAAGRGLQLLFYSVGIGQISSEVPQNLSASRPQDRQFILSSKKLLLSDSGFYLCAWIEGYPGTDTQYFGPGTRLTVL.

The V and J genes are TRBV9 and TRBJ1-4; 7 bases fit TRBD1. The junction had 14 bases not matched to a gene; V was cut back by 3 bases and J by 12 bases. This CDR3 has 15 amino acids. Germline CDR1 is SGDLS and CDR2 is YYNGEE. CDR3 DNA: TGTGCCAGCAGCGCGAAGGACAGGACCGGGGGGGAACTGTTTTTT. As protein: CASSAKDRTGGELFF.

The chain has TRBV5-4 and TRBJ1-6; 9 positions match TRBD1. The CDR3 covers 16 residues. Germline loops: CDR1 SGHNT, CDR2 YYREEE (reference sequence). V shed 4 bases and J 7 bases; nucleotides not matched to a gene: 9. The CDR3 reads CASSPGQGVSNSPLHF. The CDR3 nucleotides are TGTGCCAGCAGCCCGGGACAGGGAGTAAGCAATTCACCCCTCCACTTT.

J is TRBJ2-7 and V is TRBV4-1; TRBD2 aligns across 10 bases. Germline V gene sequence: CDR1 MGHRA, CDR2 YSYEKL. Trimming took 4 bases from V and 7 from J; bases not matched to a gene: 13. The CDR3 consists of 16 residues. The CDR3 DNA follows: TGCGCCAGCAGCCCCCCAGGACTAGCGGTCCCTTTGGAGCAGTACTTC. It is translated as CASSPPGLAVPLEQYF.

The chain has TRBV6-1 and TRBJ1-5; possible D gene TRBD1, 5 bases. CDR1 is MNHNS and CDR2 is SASEGT in the germline V gene. Between the trimmed V and J ends, which lost 0 bases and 1 base, there was a span of 7 bases. This CDR3 comprises 15 residues. CDR3: CASSEADSSNQPQHF. As DNA, the CDR3 is TGTGCCAGCAGTGAAGCTGACAGCAGCAATCAGCCCCAGCATTTT.

V usage is TRBV5-6 and J usage is TRBJ2-1; TRBD1 might be the D (6 bases). The germline CDR1 and CDR2 sequences are SGHDT and YYEEEE. Deletions cut 3 bases from V and 2 bases from J, with 12 bases between. CDR3 size: 15 residues. In nucleotides, the CDR3 is TGTGCCAGCAGCTACGACAGGCCGCCCTACAATGAGCAGTTCTTC. Its translation is CASSYDRPPYNEQFF.

The genes are TRBV4-1 and TRBJ1-1; D gene uncertain. Trimming took off 3 bases at V and 4 bases at J, with 12 bases between the two ends. CDR1 is MGHRA, CDR2 YSYEKL, per germline. CDR3 length equals 14 residues. The CDR3 region has the DNA TGCGCCAGCAGCCAGAGATTCTCAGGCACTGAAGCTTTCTTT. Translating it yields CASSQRFSGTEAFF.

This clone was recorded only once. The gene calls are TRBV19 and TRBJ2-2, with 8 bases fitting TRBD1. Trimming at V came to 10 bases and at J to 7 bases, leaving 11 bases not matched to a gene. Germline V gives CDR1 LNHDA, CDR2 SQIVND (reference sequence). The CDR3 is 14 residues long. The CDR3 DNA sequence: TGTGCCACTAGAGGGGCAGGGGGCTTCGGGGAGCTGTTTTTT. Protein sequence: CATRGAGGFGELFF.

This chain joins TRBV9 and TRBJ2-6; D gene uncertain. Trimming shortened V by 4 bases and J by 0 bases, and 11 bases separated the two germline ends. From germline, CDR1 is SGDLS and CDR2 YYNGEE. The CDR3 has 16 amino acids. The CDR3 sequence: CASSTTSSSGANVLTF. The CDR3 DNA reads TGTGCCAGCAGCACTACCTCCTCCTCTGGGGCCAACGTCCTGACTTTC.

This chain joins TRBV6-4 and TRBJ2-7; 7 nucleotides agree with TRBD2. The germline gives CDR1 MRHNA, CDR2 SNTAGT. The CDR3 loop spans 14 amino acids. V dropped 3 bases and J dropped 2; count of bases not matched to a gene: 4. For the CDR3, the DNA is TGTGCCAGCAGTGAGGGAGGGTATCCCTACGAGCAGTACTTC. Its translation is CASSEGGYPYEQYF.

V usage is TRBV5-6 and J usage is TRBJ2-7; D uncertain. Between the trimmed V and J ends, which lost 0 bases and 2 bases, there was a span of 9 bases. CDR1 and CDR2 from the germline V gene are SGHDT and YYEEEE. The CDR3 has 14 amino acids. The CDR3 DNA follows: TGTGCCAGCAGCTTGGGGCAGGTTACCTACGAGCAGTACTTC. Protein: CASSLGQVTYEQYF.